A single sample is the source of the 3 T cell receptor beta chains below, sequenced in a study of T cell responses to AZD1222 COVID-19 vaccine. Only in-frame clones appear in the TCRdb table, and some are missing; sequencing was by immunoSEQ multiplex PCR. The table has roughly 120,000 clones, approximately 88% seen once; the top ten hold roughly 3.6%. This specimen consisted of peripheral blood, obtained on day 0 of AZD1222 vaccination. Receptor source: an adult in good health.

V gene TRBV11-2 combines with J gene TRBJ2-7; D call uncertain. The germline gives CDR1 SGHAT, CDR2 FQNNGV. The CDR3 spans 16 residues. The V end lost 5 bases, the J end lost 0 bases, and 17 bases lay between the germline ends. CDR3 protein: CASSPLKRTDSYEQYF. Written as DNA, the CDR3 is TGTGCCAGCAGCCCCTTGAAAAGGACGGACTCCTACGAGCAGTACTTC. The full variable domain, completed using reference TRBV11-2 and TRBJ2-7, is EAGVAQSPRYKIIEKRQSVAFWCNPISGHATLYWYQQILGQGPKLLIQFQNNGVVDDSQLPKDRFSAERLKGVDSTLKIQPAKLEDSAVYLCASSPLKRTDSYEQYFGPGTRLTVT.

The table lists this clone with a count of one. The chain uses TRBV6-5 and TRBJ2-7; 7 nucleotides line up with TRBD1. From germline, CDR1 is MNHEY and CDR2 SVGAGI. Losses at the gene ends were 6 bases for V and 2 bases for J; bases not matched to a gene: 7. The CDR3 is 14 residues long. The chain's CDR3 is CASRVTGATYEQYF. The CDR3 DNA reads TGTGCCAGCAGAGTTACAGGGGCCACCTACGAGCAGTACTTC.

The J gene is TRBJ2-3, the V gene TRBV19, with D hard to call. The germline V gene encodes CDR1 LNHDA and CDR2 SQIVND (reference sequence). V was cut by 3 bases and J by 5 bases, with 9 bases left in between. The CDR3 length is 13 residues. The CDR3, as DNA: TGTGCCAGTAGTATGGGGTGGGGAGATACGCAGTATTTT. Residues: CASSMGWGDTQYF.